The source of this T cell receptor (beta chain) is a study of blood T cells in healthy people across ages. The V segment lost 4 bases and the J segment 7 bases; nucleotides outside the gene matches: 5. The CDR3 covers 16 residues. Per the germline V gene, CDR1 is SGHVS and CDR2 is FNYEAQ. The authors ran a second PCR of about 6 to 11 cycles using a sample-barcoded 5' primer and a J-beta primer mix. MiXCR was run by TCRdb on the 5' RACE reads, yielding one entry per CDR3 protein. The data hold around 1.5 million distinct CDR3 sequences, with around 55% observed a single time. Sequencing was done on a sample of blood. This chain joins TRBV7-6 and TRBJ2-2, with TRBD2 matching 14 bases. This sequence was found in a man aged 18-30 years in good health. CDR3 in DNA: TGTGCCAGCAGCTCGGGACTAGCGGGAGATGTCGGGGAGCTGTTTTTT. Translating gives CASSSGLAGDVGELFF.